Listed below are T cell receptor beta chains from one sample, sequenced in a study of regulatory T cells in long-lasting Graves disease. MiXCR was run by TCRdb on the multiplex PCR reads, yielding one entry per CDR3 protein. The table records about 460,000 distinct CDR3 sequences, 11% to 15% of them present only once. These same records also appear under a second study, on T cells in Graves' hyperthyroidism and ophthalmopathy.

The specimen was peripheral blood mononuclear cells (PBMCs), collected at new diagnosis, from a patient treated with antithyroid drugs. Receptor source: a woman between 45 and 60 years old with Graves disease. CDR3s include the opening cysteine and the closing phenylalanine or tryptophan. A D gene is named only where the DNA matches it firmly. Clone size is given for some rows only: seen once, a few or many times, or a class if the clone is expanded.

clone_size	v_call	j_call	d_call	cdr3_nt	cdr3_aa
-	TRBV27	TRBJ1-2	-	TGTGCCAGCAGTCCCTCCTCGACACATTATGGCTACACCTTC	CASSPSSTHYGYTF
many	TRBV28	TRBJ1-5	TRBD1	TGTGCCAGCAGTTCGGAGGGACAGGGGGCGCCTTCCAATCAGCCCCAGCATTTT	CASSSEGQGAPSNQPQHF
-	TRBV5-5	TRBJ2-1	-	TGTGCCAGCAGCTTGGACCGCGCCGGCGAGCAGTTCTTC	CASSLDRAGEQFF
few	TRBV5-6	TRBJ1-2	TRBD1	TGTGCCAGCAGCTTGGAGGGGGCGTGGGGCTACACCTTC	CASSLEGAWGYTF
-	TRBV25-1	TRBJ1-1	-	TGTGCCAGCATCGGGGTTGGCACTGAAGCTTTCTTT	CASIGVGTEAFF
few	TRBV6-1	TRBJ2-1	-	TGTGCCAGCACCCTCAGGACCCCATACAATGAGCAGTTCTTC	CASTLRTPYNEQFF
many	TRBV28	TRBJ2-1	TRBD1	TGTGCCAGCAGCGGACAGGGGTGGTCCTACAATGAGCAGTTCTTC	CASSGQGWSYNEQFF
-	TRBV15	TRBJ1-3	-	TGTGCCACCAGCAGAGATCGCGGCGACGCTGGAAACACCATATATTTT	CATSRDRGDAGNTIYF
many	TRBV28	TRBJ1-2	-	TGTGCCAGCAGTCTACTCCCGGGACAATATGGCTACACCTTC	CASSLLPGQYGYTF
many	TRBV6-2/TRBV6-3	TRBJ1-5	-	TGTGCCAGCAGTTACTCTCGGACATGGCGCAATCAGCCCCAGCATTTT	CASSYSRTWRNQPQHF
many	TRBV6-1	TRBJ1-1	-	TGTGCCAGCAGTGAATGGGCCGGGGACACTGAAGCTTTCTTT	CASSEWAGDTEAFF
many	TRBV20-1	TRBJ1-1	-	TGCAGTGTCAAGAGGCGAGGGACTGAAGCTTTCTTT	CSVKRRGTEAFF
few	TRBV6-1	TRBJ2-2	TRBD2	TGTGCCAGTAAGACTAGCGGAAGGGGGGAGCTGTTTTTT	CASKTSGRGELFF
once	TRBV18	TRBJ1-1	-	TGTGCCAGCTCTCCAGGGCCGGGGTTGGGCACTGAAGCTTTCTTT	CASSPGPGLGTEAFF
many	TRBV10-3	TRBJ1-4	TRBD1	TGTGCCATCAGTCCTCGGGGGACAGGGGCCTCAACTAATGAAAAACTGTTTTTT	CAISPRGTGASTNEKLFF
many	TRBV5-5	TRBJ2-3	-	TGTGCCAGCAGCTTCGGGGGCGGGCAGAACACAGATACGCAGTATTTT	CASSFGGGQNTDTQYF
few	TRBV27	TRBJ2-7	-	TGTGCCAGCAGTACAACCCGAGGGGGGCGAAGCTCCTACGAGCAGTACTTC	CASSTTRGGRSSYEQYF
-	TRBV5-1	TRBJ2-3	TRBD2	TGCGCCAGCAGTAAGCCGGGACTAGCGACCCTCGTCCCCACAGATACGCAGTATTTT	CASSKPGLATLVPTDTQYF
few	TRBV14	TRBJ2-3	-	TGTGCCAGCAGCGTATCCAGATACACAGATACGCAGTATTTT	CASSVSRYTDTQYF
-	TRBV7-9	TRBJ2-1	-	TGTGCCAGCAGCTTAGGGTCGCCAGGAAACAATGGGCAGTTCTTC	CASSLGSPGNNGQFF
-	TRBV20-1	TRBJ2-5	-	TGCAGTGCTAGAGATGAAGGGCCGCAGACCCAGTACTTC	CSARDEGPQTQYF
-	TRBV6-2/TRBV6-3	TRBJ2-3	-	TGTGCCAGCCGTAGAAGGGGGGCCACAGATACGCAGTATTTT	CASRRRGATDTQYF
once	TRBV5-1	TRBJ2-5	-	TGCGCCAGCAGCTTGGCTCTCCGCCAACAAGAGACCCAGTACTTC	CASSLALRQQETQYF
many	TRBV6-1	TRBJ2-3	TRBD2	TGTGCCAGCAGTCAAGGACTAGGTAGCACAGATACGCAGTATTTT	CASSQGLGSTDTQYF
few	TRBV5-1	TRBJ2-1	-	TGCGCCAGCAGCTTATCCCGGGACAAGAGCAATGAGCACTTCTTC	CASSLSRDKSNEHFF
few	TRBV11-3	TRBJ2-4	-	TGTGCCAGCAGCCCCCCCGACCAAAACATTCAGTACTTC	CASSPPDQNIQYF
many	TRBV20-1	TRBJ2-3	-	TGCAGTGCTAGTAACGCAGGGTTTATCACAGATACGCAGTATTTT	CSASNAGFITDTQYF
-	TRBV11-2	TRBJ1-4	TRBD1	TGTGCCAGCAGTAACTGGGACAGGGGTATTGAAAAACTGTTTTTT	CASSNWDRGIEKLFF
few	TRBV4-1	TRBJ1-2	-	TGCGCCAGCAGCCAAGTGCTCGGCCTTAGTAATGGCTACACCTTC	CASSQVLGLSNGYTF
-	TRBV28	TRBJ1-1	-	TGTGCCAGCAGTTTTTCGGATAAGAACACTGAAGCTTTCTTT	CASSFSDKNTEAFF
many	TRBV4-1	TRBJ1-4	-	TGCGCCAGCAGCCAAGATCCCAGATCTAATGAAAAACTGTTTTTT	CASSQDPRSNEKLFF
many	TRBV27	TRBJ2-1	-	TGTGCCAGCAGTTTCCCTAGCGCACTCTCCTACAATGAGCAGTTCTTC	CASSFPSALSYNEQFF
many	TRBV20-1	TRBJ2-3	TRBD2	TGCAGTGCTAGGTTGGCTAGCGGGTATCCAGATACGCAGTATTTT	CSARLASGYPDTQYF
-	TRBV11-2	TRBJ1-2	-	TGTGCCAGCACCCCACGGGACGGAGCTAACTATGGCTACACCTTC	CASTPRDGANYGYTF
-	TRBV29-1	TRBJ2-1	TRBD1	TGCAGCGTTGAAGACACCGGGACAGAGTACAATGAGCAGTTCTTC	CSVEDTGTEYNEQFF
few	TRBV4-2	TRBJ2-7	TRBD1	TGTGCCAGCAGCCACCAACACCGGGACAGGGAGGAGGAGCAGTACTTC	CASSHQHRDREEEQYF
few	TRBV19	TRBJ2-6	TRBD1	TGTGCCAGTAGTCCTACCGGGACAGGGTTAGCTGGGGCCAACGTCCTGACTTTC	CASSPTGTGLAGANVLTF
many	TRBV2	TRBJ1-5	TRBD1	TGTGCCAGCACCCACAGGGGGACAGGGGATCAGCCCCAGCATTTT	CASTHRGTGDQPQHF
many	TRBV5-1	TRBJ2-7	-	TGCGCCAGCAGCTTGGACAGACAGTACGAGCAGTACTTC	CASSLDRQYEQYF
many	TRBV28	TRBJ2-1	-	TGTGCCAGCAGTTTTGCCGGGTCCGGGGATGAGCAGTTCTTC	CASSFAGSGDEQFF
many	TRBV11-2	TRBJ2-7	-	TGTGCCAGCAGCCCATCAAACTACGAGCAGTACTTC	CASSPSNYEQYF
-	TRBV19	TRBJ2-1	-	TGTGCCAGTAGTTTGACGGATTCCTACAATGAGCAGTTCTTC	CASSLTDSYNEQFF
many	TRBV29-1	TRBJ2-1	TRBD2	TGCAGCGTTGACGGGCTAGCGGGAAATGAGCAGTTCTTC	CSVDGLAGNEQFF
few	TRBV29-1	TRBJ2-5	-	TGCAGCGTTGCCTACGAGACCCAGTACTTC	CSVAYETQYF